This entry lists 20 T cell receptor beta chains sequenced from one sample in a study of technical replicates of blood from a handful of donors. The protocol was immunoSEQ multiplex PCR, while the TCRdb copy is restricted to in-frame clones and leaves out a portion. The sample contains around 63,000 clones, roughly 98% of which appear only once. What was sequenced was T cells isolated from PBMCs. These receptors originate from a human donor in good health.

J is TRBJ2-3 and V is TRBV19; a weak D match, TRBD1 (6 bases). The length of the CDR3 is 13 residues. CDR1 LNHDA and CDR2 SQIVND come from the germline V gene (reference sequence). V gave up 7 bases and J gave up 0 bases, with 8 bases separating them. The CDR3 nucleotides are TGTGCCAGTACAGGGGCTAGCACAGATACGCAGTATTTT. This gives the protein CASTGASTDTQYF.

CDR3 protein: CASSLEAADTQYF. The CDR3 bases are TGCGCCAGCAGCTTGGAAGCGGCAGATACGCAGTATTTT. This sequence joins TRBV5-1 and TRBJ2-3, with a weak D call TRBD2 (5 bases). Germline-derived CDR1 and CDR2 are SGHRS and YFSETQ. The CDR3 loop spans 13 amino acids. Trimming pared 0 bases from V and 4 bases from J, leaving 6 bases between.

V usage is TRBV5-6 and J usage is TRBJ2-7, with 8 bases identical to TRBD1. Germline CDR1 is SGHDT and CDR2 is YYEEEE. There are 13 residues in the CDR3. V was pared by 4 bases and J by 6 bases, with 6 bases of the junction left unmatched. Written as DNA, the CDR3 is TGTGCCAGCAGCGCGGACAGGGAGCCCGAGCAGTACTTC. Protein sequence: CASSADREPEQYF.

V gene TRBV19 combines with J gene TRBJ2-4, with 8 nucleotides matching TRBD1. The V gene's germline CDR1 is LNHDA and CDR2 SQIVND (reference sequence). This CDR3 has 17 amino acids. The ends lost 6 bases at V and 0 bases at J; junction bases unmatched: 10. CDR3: CASSPTGAGLAKNIQYF. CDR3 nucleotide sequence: TGTGCCAGTAGCCCGACAGGGGCCGGATTAGCCAAAAACATTCAGTACTTC. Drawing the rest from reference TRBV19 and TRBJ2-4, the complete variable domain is DGGITQSPKYLFRKEGQNVTLSCEQNLNHDAMYWYRQDPGQGLRLIYYSQIVNDFQKGDIAEGYSVSREKKESFPLTVTSAQKNPTAFYLCASSPTGAGLAKNIQYFGAGTRLSVL.

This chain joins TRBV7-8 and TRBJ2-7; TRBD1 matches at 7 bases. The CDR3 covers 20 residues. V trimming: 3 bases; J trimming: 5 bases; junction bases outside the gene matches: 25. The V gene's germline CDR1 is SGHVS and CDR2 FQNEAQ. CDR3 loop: CASSFSRQGMVPTHPHEQYF. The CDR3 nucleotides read TGTGCCAGCAGCTTCTCTCGACAGGGAATGGTGCCTACTCACCCCCACGAGCAGTACTTC.

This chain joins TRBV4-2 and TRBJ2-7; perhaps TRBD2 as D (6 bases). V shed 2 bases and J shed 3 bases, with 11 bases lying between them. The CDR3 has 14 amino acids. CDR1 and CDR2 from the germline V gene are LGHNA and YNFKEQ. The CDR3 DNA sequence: TGTGCCAGCAGCCAACAGACGGGAGACTACGAGCAGTACTTC. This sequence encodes CASSQQTGDYEQYF.

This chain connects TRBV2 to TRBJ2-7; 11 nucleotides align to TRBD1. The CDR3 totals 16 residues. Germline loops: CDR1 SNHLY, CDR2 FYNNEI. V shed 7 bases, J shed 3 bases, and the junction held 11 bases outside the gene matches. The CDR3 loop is CASMSDRGRIVYEQYF. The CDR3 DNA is TGTGCCAGCATGTCGGACAGGGGGCGAATAGTCTACGAGCAGTACTTC.

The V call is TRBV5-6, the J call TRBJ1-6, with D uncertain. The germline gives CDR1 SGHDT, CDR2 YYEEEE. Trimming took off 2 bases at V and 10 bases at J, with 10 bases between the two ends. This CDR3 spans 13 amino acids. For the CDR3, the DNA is TGTGCCAGCAGCTTCTCGGGGAGCTCACCCCTCCACTTT. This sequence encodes CASSFSGSSPLHF.

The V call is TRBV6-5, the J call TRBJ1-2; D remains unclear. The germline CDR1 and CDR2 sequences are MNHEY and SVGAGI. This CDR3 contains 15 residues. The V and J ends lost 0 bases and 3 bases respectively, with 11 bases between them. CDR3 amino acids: CASSYSIAKHYGYTF. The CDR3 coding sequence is TGTGCCAGCAGTTACTCGATTGCCAAGCACTATGGCTACACCTTC.

DNA of the CDR3: TGTGCCAGCAGCTCTCACGGTGAGCAGTTCTTC. It specifies CASSSHGEQFF. This chain connects TRBV4-2 to TRBJ2-1; D not resolved. In germline, CDR1 is LGHNA, CDR2 YNFKEQ. The CDR3 has 11 amino acids. The ends were cut back, 5 bases at V and 9 bases at J, with 8 bases in the middle.

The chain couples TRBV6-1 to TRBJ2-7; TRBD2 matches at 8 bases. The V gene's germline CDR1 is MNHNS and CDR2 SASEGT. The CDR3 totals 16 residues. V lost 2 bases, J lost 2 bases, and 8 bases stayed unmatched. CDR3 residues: CASSERSGSLTYEQYF. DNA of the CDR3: TGTGCCAGCAGTGAAAGGAGCGGGAGCCTAACCTACGAGCAGTACTTC.

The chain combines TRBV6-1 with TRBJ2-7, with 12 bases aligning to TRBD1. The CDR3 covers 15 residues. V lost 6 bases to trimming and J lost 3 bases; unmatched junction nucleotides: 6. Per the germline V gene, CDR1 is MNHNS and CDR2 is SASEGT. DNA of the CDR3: TGTGCCAGCAGGGAGGGACAGGGGGCGTTCTACGAGCAGTACTTC. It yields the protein CASREGQGAFYEQYF.

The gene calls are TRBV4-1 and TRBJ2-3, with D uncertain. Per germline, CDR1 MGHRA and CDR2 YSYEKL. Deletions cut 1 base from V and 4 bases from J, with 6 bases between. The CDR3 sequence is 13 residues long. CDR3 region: CASSQVSSDTQYF. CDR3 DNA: TGCGCCAGCAGCCAAGTTTCGTCAGATACGCAGTATTTT.

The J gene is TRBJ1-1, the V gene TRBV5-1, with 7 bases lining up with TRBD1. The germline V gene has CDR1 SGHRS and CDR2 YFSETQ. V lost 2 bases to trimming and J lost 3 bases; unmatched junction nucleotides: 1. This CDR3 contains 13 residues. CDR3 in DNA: TGCGCCAGCAGCTTCGACAGGGACACTGAAGCTTTCTTT. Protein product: CASSFDRDTEAFF.

The CDR3 protein is CASSRPGQGSGYTF. The CDR3, as DNA: TGTGCCAGCAGCCGACCGGGACAGGGTTCCGGCTACACCTTC. The rearrangement links TRBV9 to TRBJ1-2; 9 nucleotides line up with TRBD1. Per germline, CDR1 SGDLS and CDR2 YYNGEE. J was trimmed by 8 bases and V by 4 bases; bases with no gene match: 9. This CDR3 region has 14 residues.

This chain's CDR3 is CASSPEGTGGSGYTF. CDR3 nucleotide sequence: TGTGCCAGCAGTCCGGAGGGGACAGGTGGCTCTGGCTACACCTTC. The rearrangement links TRBV27 to TRBJ1-2; 8 bases are shared with TRBD1. Per the germline V gene, CDR1 is MNHEY and CDR2 is SMNVEV (reference sequence). Unmatched junction bases numbered 12, after V lost 5 bases and J lost 7 bases. CDR3 length equals 15 residues.

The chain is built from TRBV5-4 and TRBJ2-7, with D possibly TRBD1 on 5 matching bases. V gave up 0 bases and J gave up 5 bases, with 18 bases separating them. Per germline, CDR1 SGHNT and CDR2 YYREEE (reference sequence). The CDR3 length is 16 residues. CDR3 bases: TGTGCCAGCAGCTTGGACTCCGACAGTACGTCGAACGAGCAGTACTTC. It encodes CASSLDSDSTSNEQYF.

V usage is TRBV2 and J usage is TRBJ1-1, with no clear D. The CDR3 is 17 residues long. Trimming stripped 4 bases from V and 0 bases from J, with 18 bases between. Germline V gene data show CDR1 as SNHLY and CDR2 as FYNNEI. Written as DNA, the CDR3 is TGTGCCAGCAGTGGCTCCTCATACGGGTTTGTGAACACTGAAGCTTTCTTT. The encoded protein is CASSGSSYGFVNTEAFF.

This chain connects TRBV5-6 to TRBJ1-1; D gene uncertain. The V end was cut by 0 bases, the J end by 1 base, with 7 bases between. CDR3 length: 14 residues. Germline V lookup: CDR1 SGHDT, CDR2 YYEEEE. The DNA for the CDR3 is TGTGCCAGCAGCTTGGGGACTTCGAACACTGAAGCTTTCTTT. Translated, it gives CASSLGTSNTEAFF.

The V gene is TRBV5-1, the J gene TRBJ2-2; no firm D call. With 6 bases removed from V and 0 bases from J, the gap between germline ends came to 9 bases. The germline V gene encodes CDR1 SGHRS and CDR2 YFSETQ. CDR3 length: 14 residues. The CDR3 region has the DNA TGCGCCAGCATTTCGGGTTCGAACACCGGGGAGCTGTTTTTT. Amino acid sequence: CASISGSNTGELFF.